The sequence of this T cell receptor beta chain was determined in a study of blood T cell repertoires in COVID-19. Study overall: Sample material is recorded as cDNA or gDNA derived from T cells, B-cell-depleted T cells, or PBMCs.

Patients at the Seattle site were enrolled during active infection and followed longitudinally. Data came from immunoSEQ multiplex PCR; TCRdb stores just in-frame clones and leaves some out. In the table there are around 400,000 clones, over 75% of which are singletons. Sequenced sample: peripheral blood. This receptor was taken from a woman aged 60-75 years with COVID-19, enrolled during active disease.

CDR3 in amino acids: CASSLDRVAYEQYF. The CDR3 coding sequence is TGTGCCAGCAGCTTGGACAGGGTTGCCTACGAGCAGTACTTC. This chain joins TRBV5-6 and TRBJ2-7; D possibly corresponds to TRBD1 (6 bases). CDR3 length: 14 amino acids. V lost 0 bases and J lost 2, with 9 bases in between. Germline lookup yields CDR1 SGHDT and CDR2 YYEEEE. The entire variable domain, with the rest obtained from reference TRBV5-6 and TRBJ2-7, is as follows: DAGVTQSPTHLIKTRGQQVTLRCSPKSGHDTVSWYQQALGQGPQFIFQYYEEEERQRGNFPDRFSGHQFPNYSSELNVNALLLGDSALYLCASSLDRVAYEQYFGPGTRLTVT.